Shown below are 23 T cell receptor beta chains from a single sample sequenced in a study of T-cell reconstitution after alpha-beta-depleted transplantation in children. Unique molecular identifiers were incorporated when the TCRbeta library was constructed. TCRdb re-called the PCR reads through MiXCR, storing one row per CDR3 protein. Among some 200,000 distinct CDR3 sequences listed, 7% to 9% were seen once. Sequences were derived from PBMCs, mostly from graft donor cells, sampled 360 days after TCRalphabeta/CD19-depleted stem cell transplant. The receptors come from a male patient between 2 and 10 years old who had a stem cell transplant for acute myeloid leukemia, so the T cells may come from the graft donor.

V and J are TRBV7-2 and TRBJ1-5, with 8 bases lining up with TRBD1. The CDR3 covers 13 residues. Germline V gene lookup returns CDR1 SGHTA and CDR2 FQGNSA. V shed 5 bases, J shed 7 bases, and the junction held 4 bases outside the gene matches. CDR3 sequence: CASSLDRGQPQHF. The CDR3 coding sequence is TGTGCCAGCAGCCTAGACAGGGGACAGCCCCAGCATTTT.

This clonotype was seen repeatedly, ten times or more. The chain is built from TRBV4-3 and TRBJ2-7; no clear D. Germline V gives CDR1 LGHNA, CDR2 YSLEER. Trimming left V 1 base short and J 0 bases short, with 7 bases between. This CDR3 comprises 14 residues. CDR3 in amino acids: CASSQAQYSYEQYF. CDR3 in DNA: TGCGCCAGCAGCCAAGCACAGTACTCCTACGAGCAGTACTTC.

The V and J genes are TRBV12-3 or TRBV12-4 and TRBJ2-7; 8 nucleotides align to TRBD2. CDR3 size: 15 residues. With 3 bases clipped from V and 7 bases from J, the junction kept 11 bases outside the gene matches. The DNA for the CDR3 is TGTGCCAGCAGTTTTGAGGCGGGAGGCCCTAGAGAGCAGTACTTC. It translates to CASSFEAGGPREQYF.

The chain is built from TRBV12-3 or TRBV12-4 and TRBJ2-1; 8 nucleotides match TRBD1. This CDR3 spans 12 amino acids. V lost 3 bases and J lost 16; bases outside the gene matches: 8. The CDR3: CASSFSGQEKFF. As DNA, the CDR3 is TGTGCCAGCAGTTTCTCGGGACAGGAAAAATTCTTC.

The table lists this clonotype with a few counts. The chain carries TRBV27 and TRBJ2-5; D remains ambiguous. The CDR3 has 14 residues. Germline V lookup: CDR1 MNHEY, CDR2 SMNVEV (reference sequence). Trimming cost V 5 bases and J 5 bases, with 15 bases left between them. CDR3 protein: CASSHQSNRETQYF. The CDR3 coding sequence is TGTGCCAGCAGTCACCAAAGCAATCGGGAGACCCAGTACTTC.

This clonotype was counted at least ten times. The J gene is TRBJ2-2, the V gene TRBV12-3 or TRBV12-4; TRBD2 matches 12 bases. The V gene end was trimmed by 5 bases and the J gene end by 4 bases; junction bases not matched to a gene: 2. This CDR3 is built from 15 residues. CDR3: CASSQTSGGTGELFF. The CDR3 DNA sequence: TGTGCCAGCAGTCAGACTAGCGGGGGCACCGGGGAGCTGTTTTTT.

The sample holds a few counts of this clonotype. J is TRBJ2-5 and V is TRBV6-2 or TRBV6-3; possibly TRBD1 for D (5 bases). In germline, CDR1 is MNHEY, CDR2 SVGEGT. V was trimmed by 0 bases and J by 5 bases, leaving 16 bases between them. This CDR3 has 16 amino acids. The CDR3 DNA is TGTGCCAGCAGTTACTCGCCTACCCCTGCAGGGGAGACCCAGTACTTC. Its protein is CASSYSPTPAGETQYF.

On this clonotype itself: Possible read error: a much larger clone is one base away. The chain employs TRBV7-2 and TRBJ2-1, with D possibly TRBD2 on 6 matching bases. Germline-derived CDR1 and CDR2 are SGHTA and FQGNSA. This CDR3 has 14 residues. CDR3 sequence: CASSLGLVGYELFF. CDR3 nucleotide sequence: TGTGCCAGCAGCTTAGGACTAGTAGGATATGAGCTGTTCTTC.

This clonotype was seen repeatedly, ten times or more. This chain links TRBV12-3 or TRBV12-4 with TRBJ2-5; possible D gene TRBD1, 6 bases. Trimming took 6 bases from V and 5 from J, leaving 10 bases between them. The CDR3 loop spans 12 amino acids. Here the CDR3 DNA reads TGTGCCAGCAGGGGGGCCAGTGAGACCCAGTACTTC. It encodes CASRGASETQYF.

The V gene is TRBV20-1, the J gene TRBJ2-3; 8 nucleotides align to TRBD2. Germline V gene sequence: CDR1 DFQATT, CDR2 SNEGSKA (reference sequence). V was clipped by 6 bases and J by 1 base; unmatched bases: 12. The length of the CDR3 is 16 residues. CDR3 bases: TGCAGTGCCGTCCCCCTACTAGCGGAGCGCACAGATACGCAGTATTTT. This encodes CSAVPLLAERTDTQYF.

The chain uses TRBV10-3 and TRBJ2-7, with a weak D call TRBD1 (6 bases). Trimming took 6 bases from V and 3 from J, leaving 9 bases between them. The CDR3 has 12 residues. Germline V gives CDR1 ENHRY, CDR2 SYGVKD. CDR3 sequence (DNA): TGTGCCATCAGCAGGACAGTCTACGAGCAGTACTTC. Its protein is CAISRTVYEQYF.

The chain joins TRBV7-2 to TRBJ1-1, with a tentative D call TRBD1 (6 bases). Germline V gene data show CDR1 as SGHTA and CDR2 as FQGNSA. Trimming took off 4 bases at V and 0 bases at J, with 18 bases between the two ends. There are 17 residues in the CDR3. In nucleotides, the CDR3 is TGTGCCAGCAGCTCGCCGGGACAAAGCTTAATGAACACTGAAGCTTTCTTT. As protein: CASSSPGQSLMNTEAFF.

This clonotype occurred many times. The V and J genes are TRBV7-2 and TRBJ2-7; TRBD2 might be the D (6 bases). In germline, CDR1 is SGHTA, CDR2 FQGNSA. The V end lost 2 bases, the J end lost 2 bases, and 16 bases lay between the germline ends. The CDR3 is 16 amino acids. DNA for the CDR3: TGTGCCAGCAGCTTATTCCTTATCGGGGAGGCCTACGAGCAGTACTTC. It yields the protein CASSLFLIGEAYEQYF.

This sequence joins TRBV20-1 and TRBJ2-5; 10 bases fit TRBD2. This CDR3 has 17 residues. The junction had 10 bases not matched to a gene; V was cut back by 3 bases and J by 0 bases. Germline lookup yields CDR1 DFQATT and CDR2 SNEGSKA (reference sequence). The CDR3 DNA sequence: TGCAGTGCTAGCAGGCTAGCGGGAGCTGGGGACCAAGAGACCCAGTACTTC. This codes for CSASRLAGAGDQETQYF.

This chain joins TRBV7-2 and TRBJ2-7, with no clear D. V dropped 1 base and J dropped 0 bases, with 13 bases sitting between them. This CDR3 spans 16 amino acids. In germline, CDR1 is SGHTA, CDR2 FQGNSA. The CDR3 is CASSLGLGDPSYEQYV. The CDR3 region has the DNA TGTGCCAGCAGCTTAGGGCTTGGGGATCCCTCCTACGAGCAGTACGTC.

This clonotype was picked up a small number of times. This chain links TRBV2 with TRBJ2-3, with D perhaps matching TRBD1 (6 bases). V was shortened by 8 bases and J by 2 bases, with 17 bases between the two germline ends. This CDR3 is 15 amino acids long. Germline V gene lookup returns CDR1 SNHLY and CDR2 FYNNEI. CDR3 residues: CASSGDRSSTDTQYF. The CDR3 DNA sequence: TGTGCCAGCTCAGGCGACAGGTCGTCCACAGATACGCAGTATTTT.

The rearrangement links TRBV20-1 to TRBJ2-5, with 12 positions matching TRBD2. Trimming cost V 7 bases and J 4 bases; bases outside gene matches: 10. The CDR3 covers 15 residues. Looked up from germline, CDR1 is DFQATT and CDR2 is SNEGSKA (reference sequence). The CDR3 region has the DNA TGCAGTGTTATAATGGCTAGCGGGGGGGGAGAGACCCAGTACTTC. Amino acid sequence: CSVIMASGGGETQYF.

This clonotype was counted at least ten times. J is TRBJ1-2 and V is TRBV14; no reliable D call. This CDR3 is built from 14 residues. CDR1 and CDR2 from the germline V gene are SGHDN and FVKESK. Trimming stripped 5 bases from V and 8 bases from J, with 18 bases between. Written as DNA, the CDR3 is TGTGCCAGCAGCGGGCCGGGATATATCCTGGGCTACACCTTC. It specifies CASSGPGYILGYTF.

This clonotype was detected only a few times. The germline gene is not matched at one end of the junction; a read error may be the cause. This sequence joins TRBV25-1 and TRBJ2-2; possibly TRBD2 for D (7 bases). The CDR3 covers 18 residues. The germline CDR1 and CDR2 sequences are MGHDK and SYGVNS. CDR3 region: CASSDHPRTRGNPGELFF. As DNA, the CDR3 is TGTGCCAGCAGTGACCACCCCCGGACTAGGGGGAACCCCGGGGAGCTGTTTTTT.

In its sample, this clonotype was seen a few times. This chain uses TRBV29-1 with TRBJ2-1; possible D gene TRBD2, 5 bases. Germline CDR1 and CDR2: SQVTM and ANQGSEA. V lost 7 bases and J lost 5, with 15 bases in between. The CDR3 extends over 13 amino acids. CDR3 bases: TGCAGCGCCTCTATCGGGATACACAATGAGCAGTTCTTC. Amino acids: CSASIGIHNEQFF.

This clonotype was picked up a small number of times. V is TRBV20-1 and J is TRBJ2-1; D is ambiguous. This CDR3 has 13 residues. Germline CDR1 reads DFQATT; CDR2 reads SNEGSKA (reference sequence). The V end was cut by 0 bases, the J end by 9 bases, with 12 bases between. The DNA for the CDR3 is TGCAGTGCTAGAGATCCTAGACTTCGTGAGCAGTTCTTC. Protein: CSARDPRLREQFF.

The chain is built from TRBV28 and TRBJ2-3; 7 bases map to TRBD2. The trim removed 10 bases at V and 6 bases at J, leaving 7 bases unmatched. The CDR3 sequence is 12 residues long. In germline, CDR1 is MDHEN, CDR2 SYDVKM. The CDR3 here is CATKTSWDTQYF. CDR3 DNA sequence: TGTGCCACCAAGACTAGCTGGGATACGCAGTATTTT.

This clonotype was counted at least ten times. The chain has TRBV20-1 and TRBJ2-2, with 10 bases identical to TRBD2. The CDR3 length is 16 residues. V lost 3 bases to trimming and J lost 4 bases; unmatched junction nucleotides: 8. Germline assignment: CDR1 DFQATT and CDR2 SNEGSKA (reference sequence). The CDR3 nucleotides read TGCAGTGCTAGGCTAGCGGGGGCCGAGATCACCGGGGAGCTGTTTTTT. Protein sequence: CSARLAGAEITGELFF.